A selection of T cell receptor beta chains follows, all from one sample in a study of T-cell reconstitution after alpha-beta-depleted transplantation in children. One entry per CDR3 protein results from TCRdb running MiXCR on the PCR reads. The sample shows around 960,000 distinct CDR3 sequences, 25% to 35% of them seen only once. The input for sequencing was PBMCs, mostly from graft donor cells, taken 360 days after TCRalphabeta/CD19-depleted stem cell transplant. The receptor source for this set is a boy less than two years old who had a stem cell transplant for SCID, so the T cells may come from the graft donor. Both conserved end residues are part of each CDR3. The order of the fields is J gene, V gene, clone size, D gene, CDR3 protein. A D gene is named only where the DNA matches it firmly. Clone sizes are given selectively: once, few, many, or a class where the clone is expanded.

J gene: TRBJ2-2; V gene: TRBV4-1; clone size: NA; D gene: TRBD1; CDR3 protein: CASSQGSGGDTGELFF
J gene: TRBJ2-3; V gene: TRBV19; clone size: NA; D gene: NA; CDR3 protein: CASSISIPDTQYF
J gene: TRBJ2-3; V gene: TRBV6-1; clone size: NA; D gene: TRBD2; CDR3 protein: CASRGLAGLRGDTQYF
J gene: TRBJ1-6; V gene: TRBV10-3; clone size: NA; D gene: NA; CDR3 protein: CAISVGGYNSPLHF
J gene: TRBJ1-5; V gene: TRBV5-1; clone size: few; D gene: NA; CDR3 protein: CASSRDGYSNQPQHF
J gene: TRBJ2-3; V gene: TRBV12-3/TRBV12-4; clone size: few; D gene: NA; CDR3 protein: CASSLLPHTDTQYF
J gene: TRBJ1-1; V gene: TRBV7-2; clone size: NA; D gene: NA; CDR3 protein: CASSRTWGNTEAFF
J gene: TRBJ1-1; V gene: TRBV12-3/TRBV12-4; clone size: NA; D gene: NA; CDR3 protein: CASSLGQGRVNIEAFF
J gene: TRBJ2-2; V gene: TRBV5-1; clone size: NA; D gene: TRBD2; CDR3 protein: CASSLGSSGAGELFF
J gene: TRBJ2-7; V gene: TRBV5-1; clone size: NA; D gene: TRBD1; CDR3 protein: CASSPAGTGGSYEQYF
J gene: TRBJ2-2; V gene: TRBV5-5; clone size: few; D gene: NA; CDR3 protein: CASSPFGGGTGELFF
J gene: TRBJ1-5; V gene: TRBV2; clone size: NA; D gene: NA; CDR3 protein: CASSDDGNQPQHF
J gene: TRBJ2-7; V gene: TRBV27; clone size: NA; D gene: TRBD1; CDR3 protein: CASSPLGQDYEQYF
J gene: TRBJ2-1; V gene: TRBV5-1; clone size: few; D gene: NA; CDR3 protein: CASGRDTSYNEQFF
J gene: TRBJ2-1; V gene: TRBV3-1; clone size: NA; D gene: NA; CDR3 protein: CASSRTNNEQFF
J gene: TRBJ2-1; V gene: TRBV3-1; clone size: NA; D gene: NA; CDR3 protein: CASSQVTMGEQFF
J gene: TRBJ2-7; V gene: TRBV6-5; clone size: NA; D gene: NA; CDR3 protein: CASSFGTVGPYEQYF
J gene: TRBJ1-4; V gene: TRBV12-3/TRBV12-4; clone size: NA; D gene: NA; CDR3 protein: CASSLWGREKLFF
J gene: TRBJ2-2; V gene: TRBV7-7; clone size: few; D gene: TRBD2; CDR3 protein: CASSLSWRGGTGELFF
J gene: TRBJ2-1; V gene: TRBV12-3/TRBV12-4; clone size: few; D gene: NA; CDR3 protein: CASRSSRISDEQFF